This is a list of T cell receptor beta chains from one sample in a study of breast tumors, draining lymph nodes, adjacent tissues. MiXCR, applied by TCRdb to the multiplex PCR reads, yields one record per CDR3 protein. Here the sample spans about 230,000 distinct CDR3 sequences, 32% being singletons. Sequencing input: axillary lymph node tissue. The receptors derive from a female donor with breast cancer. Some clones in this sample may be carry-over from other donors' samples. Both conserved end residues are part of each CDR3. A D gene is named only where the DNA matches it firmly. Part of the rows lack a size; the others show once, few, many or a class for expanded clones.

J,V,size,D,CDR3,DNA
TRBJ2-1,TRBV2,many,TRBD2,CASKEETSGYNEQFF,TGTGCCAGCAAAGAAGAGACTAGCGGCTACAATGAGCAGTTCTTC
TRBJ2-1,TRBV5-5,NA,TRBD2,CASSSSALAGAGFEQFF,TGTGCCAGCAGCTCCTCAGCTCTGGCGGGAGCGGGCTTTGAGCAGTTCTTC
TRBJ2-1,TRBV15,many,TRBD2,CATSRGSGSSYNEQFF,TGTGCCACCAGCAGAGGCAGCGGGAGCTCCTACAATGAGCAGTTCTTC
TRBJ1-4,TRBV29-1,NA,TRBD1,CSVVDRGTNEKLFF,TGCAGCGTTGTCGACAGGGGGACTAATGAAAAACTGTTTTTT
TRBJ1-5,TRBV28,many,TRBD1,CATGSSSQPQHF,TGTGCGACAGGGTCAAGCAGCCAGCCCCAGCATTTT
TRBJ2-7,TRBV18,many,NA,CASSPDNYEQYF,TGTGCCAGCTCACCCGACAACTACGAGCAGTACTTC
TRBJ2-1,TRBV9,many,TRBD2,CASSVGAGGYNEQFF,TGTGCCAGCAGCGTAGGAGCGGGAGGGTACAATGAGCAGTTCTTC
TRBJ2-3,TRBV12-5,many,NA,CASGLARTTDTQYF,TGTGCTAGTGGTTTGGCAAGGACCACAGATACGCAGTATTTT
TRBJ2-3,TRBV7-2,many,NA,CASSPRTSMGDTQYF,TGTGCCAGCAGCCCCCGGACAAGCATGGGAGATACGCAGTATTTT
TRBJ1-2,TRBV5-4,many,NA,CASSLAGGASYGYTF,TGTGCCAGCAGCTTGGCGGGCGGAGCCTCCTATGGCTACACCTTC
TRBJ2-1,TRBV6-2/TRBV6-3,NA,TRBD2,CASSGRGAGGLYNEQFF,TGTGCCAGCAGTGGCAGGGGAGCGGGAGGACTCTACAATGAGCAGTTCTTC
TRBJ2-5,TRBV6-5,many,TRBD2,CASSDTSGQYF,TGTGCCAGCAGCGATACTAGCGGCCAGTACTTC
TRBJ1-5,TRBV9,NA,TRBD1,CASSVGTGLAYEHF,TGTGCCAGCAGCGTAGGGACAGGGCTGGCCTACGAGCATTTT
TRBJ1-2,TRBV12-3/TRBV12-4,many,NA,CASSFAELYGYTF,TGTGCCAGCAGTTTTGCAGAGCTCTATGGCTACACCTTC
TRBJ2-1,TRBV24-1,NA,NA,CATSDPKDYNEQFF,TGTGCCACCAGTGATCCGAAAGACTACAATGAGCAGTTCTTC
TRBJ2-1,TRBV6-1,NA,NA,CASSQIWEQFF,TGTGCCAGCAGTCAAATATGGGAGCAGTTCTTC
TRBJ2-5,TRBV20-1,NA,TRBD2,CSVGTSGSTHYF,TGCAGTGTCGGTACTAGCGGGAGCACCCATTACTTC
TRBJ2-3,TRBV20-1,NA,TRBD2,CSASRNAGAPSVQYF,TGCAGTGCTAGTCGTAATGCGGGAGCACCCAGTGTGCAGTATTTT
TRBJ1-2,TRBV6-5,many,NA,CASRKQYRPGSGYTF,TGTGCCAGCAGGAAACAATATAGACCAGGGAGTGGCTACACCTTC
TRBJ2-2,TRBV30,many,NA,CAWSGTGELFF,TGTGCCTGGAGTGGGACCGGGGAGCTGTTTTTT
TRBJ2-2,TRBV7-9,many,NA,CASSPGGTVTGELFF,TGTGCCAGCAGCCCAGGCGGGACAGTCACCGGGGAGCTGTTTTTT
TRBJ2-3,TRBV11-2,few,TRBD2,CASSPSGGARGLAGRTDTQYF,TGTGCCAGCAGCCCCTCGGGAGGGGCTCGGGGACTAGCGGGTCGCACAGATACGCAGTATTTT